The 21 T cell receptor beta chains below come from one sample, sequenced in a study of identical twins. Each CDR3 protein gets one entry after TCRdb re-called the 5' RACE reads with MiXCR. This sample yields 450,000 or so distinct CDR3 sequences, of which 14% are seen a single time; 0.5% to 0.65% belongs to the top ten. These data were also reused for a study on yellow fever vaccine responses in identical twins.

Material: CD4+ T cells sorted from blood. The receptors stem from a woman younger than 35 in good health.

V is TRBV20-1 and J is TRBJ1-6; D gene unclear. CDR1 is DFQATT and CDR2 is SNEGSKA in the germline V gene (reference sequence). The CDR3 is 11 amino acids. The ends were cut back, 6 bases at V and 5 bases at J, with 5 bases in the middle. The CDR3 DNA is TGCAGTGCCGGACATAATTCACCCCTCCACTTT. It is translated as CSAGHNSPLHF.

The chain combines TRBV15 with TRBJ1-5; no clear D. V was clipped by 0 bases and J by 14 bases, with 14 bases between them. Germline assignment: CDR1 LNHNV and CDR2 YYDKDF (reference sequence). The CDR3 is made up of 13 amino acids. DNA for the CDR3: TGTGCCACCAGCAGAGATTTTGTCAGCGGGGAGCATTTT. This sequence encodes CATSRDFVSGEHF.

This clonotype occurred a few times. J is TRBJ2-7 and V is TRBV28; D call uncertain. Germline V gives CDR1 MDHEN, CDR2 SYDVKM. There are 12 residues in the CDR3. V lost 6 bases to trimming and J lost 6 bases, with 12 bases between them. The CDR3 region has the DNA TGTGCCAGCAGCCCTGCTGGCGGCGAGCAGTACTTC. This sequence encodes CASSPAGGEQYF.

The chain employs TRBV2 and TRBJ2-2; D is unclear. The V end lost 6 bases, the J end lost 2 bases, and 13 bases lay between the germline ends. The CDR3 sequence is 15 residues long. The germline CDR1 and CDR2 sequences are SNHLY and FYNNEI. The CDR3 loop reads CASRTGGLNTGELFF. In DNA form, the CDR3 reads TGTGCCAGCAGAACGGGCGGCCTAAACACCGGGGAGCTGTTTTTT.

The V gene is TRBV6-2 or TRBV6-3, the J gene TRBJ2-5; 7 nucleotides match TRBD2. V dropped 6 bases and J dropped 4; count of bases not matched to a gene: 8. Germline loops: CDR1 MNHEY, CDR2 SVGEGT. The CDR3 length is 14 residues. The CDR3 reads CASSIPWGGETQYF. For the CDR3, the DNA is TGTGCCAGCAGCATACCCTGGGGGGGAGAGACCCAGTACTTC.

J is TRBJ2-1 and V is TRBV4-3; 8 nucleotides match TRBD2. Germline CDR1 is LGHNA and CDR2 is YSLEER. This CDR3 is 18 amino acids long. J lost 8 bases, V lost 0 bases, and 15 bases had no gene match. CDR3 protein: CASSQDLMGSGSIHEQFF. CDR3 coding DNA: TGCGCCAGCAGCCAAGATCTGATGGGGAGCGGGAGTATCCATGAGCAGTTCTTC.

V gene TRBV9 combines with J gene TRBJ2-5, with TRBD1 identical over 9 bases. The CDR3 covers 15 residues. CDR1 is SGDLS and CDR2 is YYNGEE in the germline V gene. J was trimmed by 5 bases and V by 4 bases; bases with no gene match: 9. CDR3: CASSPRTGAPETQYF. The CDR3 DNA reads TGTGCCAGCAGCCCGAGGACAGGGGCCCCGGAGACCCAGTACTTC.

Only a few counts were recorded for this clonotype. The CDR3 is CASSLWGAGGPYEQYF. CDR3 coding DNA: TGTGCCAGCAGCTTATGGGGGGCAGGGGGTCCCTACGAGCAGTACTTC. V is TRBV7-9 and J is TRBJ2-7, with D possibly being TRBD1 (7 bases). Between the trimmed V and J ends, which lost 2 bases and 2 bases, there was a span of 16 bases. Germline CDR1 reads SEHNR; CDR2 reads FQNEAQ (reference sequence). The CDR3 spans 16 residues.

This clonotype has a handful of counts. The V gene is TRBV12-3 or TRBV12-4, the J gene TRBJ2-2; D is possibly TRBD1 (6 bases). The CDR3 has 16 amino acids. Trimming cost V 5 bases and J 0 bases, with 13 bases left between them. The CDR3 DNA reads TGTGCCAGCAGTATTTCGAGGACAGCGAACACCGGGGAGCTGTTTTTT. This encodes CASSISRTANTGELFF.

This clonotype appeared a few times. J is TRBJ2-7 and V is TRBV6-5; 8 bases align to TRBD2. CDR3 length: 16 amino acids. The V and J ends lost 0 bases and 6 bases, in that order; junction bases with no gene match: 10. Looked up from germline, CDR1 is MNHEY and CDR2 is SVGAGI. The CDR3 region is CASSYSRAGDGGEQYF. DNA for the CDR3: TGTGCCAGCAGTTACTCGCGAGCGGGAGATGGTGGCGAGCAGTACTTC.

This clonotype was seen more than once but under ten times. Written as DNA, the CDR3 is TGCGCCAGCAGTTTCAGACTAGCGGGAGGCCCAGATACGCAGTATTTT. Amino acids: CASSFRLAGGPDTQYF. The chain couples TRBV4-1 to TRBJ2-3, with 13 bases identical to TRBD2. The CDR3 contains 16 residues. Germline loops: CDR1 MGHRA, CDR2 YSYEKL. The V segment lost 6 bases and the J segment 4 bases; nucleotides outside the gene matches: 7.

This clonotype was recorded a few times. The V call is TRBV12-3 or TRBV12-4, the J call TRBJ2-1; weak D call: TRBD2 (6 bases). The germline V and J ends were trimmed by 6 bases and 9 bases, with 15 bases remaining between them. The CDR3 has 13 amino acids. DNA of the CDR3: TGTGCCAGCAGCGAGACTAGTGGTGCTGAGCAGTTCTTC. This encodes CASSETSGAEQFF.

This clonotype was seen a few times. The CDR3 loop reads CSARATSGVYNEQFF. The CDR3 nucleotides read TGCAGTGCTAGAGCTACTAGCGGGGTTTACAATGAGCAGTTCTTC. The V and J genes are TRBV20-1 and TRBJ2-1; 10 nucleotides agree with TRBD2. Germline values: CDR1 DFQATT, CDR2 SNEGSKA (reference sequence). The CDR3 loop spans 15 amino acids. V trimming: 1 base; J trimming: 4 bases; junction bases outside the gene matches: 4.

The chain combines TRBV4-3 with TRBJ2-3; 10 bases are shared with TRBD2. The J segment lost 0 bases and the V segment lost 3 bases, leaving 3 bases of the junction unmatched. CDR3 length: 16 amino acids. In germline, CDR1 is LGHNA, CDR2 YSLEER. CDR3 amino acids: CASSQLSGGSTDTQYF. In nucleotides, the CDR3 is TGCGCCAGCAGCCAGCTTAGCGGGGGGAGCACAGATACGCAGTATTTT.

In its sample, this clonotype was seen a few times. The chain uses TRBV20-1 and TRBJ2-5; TRBD2 matches at 7 bases. Germline CDR1 DFQATT, CDR2 SNEGSKA (reference sequence). The CDR3 is made up of 13 amino acids. Trimming took 8 bases from V and 3 from J; bases not matched to a gene: 9. The CDR3 nucleotides are TGCAGTATACGGGGCGGGAGTAAAGAGACCCAGTACTTC. This codes for CSIRGGSKETQYF.

This clonotype came up a few times. Here the CDR3 DNA reads TGCGCCAGCAGCTCCGGGACAGGGGTCTTTCACGAGCAGTACTTC. It specifies CASSSGTGVFHEQYF. The gene calls are TRBV5-1 and TRBJ2-7; 10 bases align to TRBD1. The CDR3 covers 15 residues. Germline V lookup: CDR1 SGHRS, CDR2 YFSETQ. Unmatched junction bases numbered 8, after V lost 3 bases and J lost 5 bases.

This clonotype has more than one count but fewer than ten. The chain is built from TRBV10-3 and TRBJ2-7; 10 bases match TRBD2. J lost 1 base, V lost 6 bases, and 6 bases had no gene match. This CDR3 contains 15 residues. Looked up from germline, CDR1 is ENHRY and CDR2 is SYGVKD. In DNA form, the CDR3 reads TGTGCCATCAGAAGTAGGACTAGCGGTTCCTACGAGCAGTACTTC. Amino acids: CAIRSRTSGSYEQYF.

The rearrangement joins TRBV12-3 or TRBV12-4 to TRBJ1-1; tentatively, D is TRBD1 (5 bases). The CDR3 totals 15 residues. V lost 2 bases to trimming and J lost 1 base, with 11 bases between them. CDR3 nucleotide sequence: TGTGCCAGCAGTTTAATTTCGAGGGGGAACACTGAAGCTTTCTTT. As protein: CASSLISRGNTEAFF.

This sequence joins TRBV5-6 and TRBJ2-7; TRBD2 agrees at 8 bases. J was trimmed by 7 bases and V by 3 bases; bases with no gene match: 9. In germline, CDR1 is SGHDT, CDR2 YYEEEE. There are 14 residues in the CDR3. Here the CDR3 reads CASSWGGLAEEQYF. DNA of the CDR3: TGTGCCAGCAGCTGGGGTGGACTAGCTGAAGAGCAGTACTTC. The full variable domain, in which reference TRBV5-6 and TRBJ2-7 provide the parts outside the CDR3, is DAGVTQSPTHLIKTRGQQVTLRCSPKSGHDTVSWYQQALGQGPQFIFQYYEEEERQRGNFPDRFSGHQFPNYSSELNVNALLLGDSALYLCASSWGGLAEEQYFGPGTRLTVT.

This clonotype was recorded only once. The chain couples TRBV10-3 to TRBJ2-1, with TRBD2 identical over 14 bases. Trimming at V came to 6 bases and at J to 3 bases, leaving 1 base not matched to a gene. The CDR3 sequence is 15 residues long. Germline V gene lookup returns CDR1 ENHRY and CDR2 SYGVKD. CDR3 residues: CAIRGTSGSYNEQFF. The CDR3 coding sequence is TGTGCCATCAGGGGGACTAGCGGGAGCTACAATGAGCAGTTCTTC.

The chain joins TRBV5-4 to TRBJ2-7, with D perhaps TRBD1 or TRBD2 (5 bases each). Germline V gene data show CDR1 as SGHNT and CDR2 as YYREEE (reference sequence). The length of the CDR3 is 15 residues. V was trimmed by 0 bases and J by 2 bases, leaving 12 bases between them. CDR3 sequence reads: CASSLAAGRTYEQYF. The CDR3 nucleotides read TGTGCCAGCAGCTTGGCGGCAGGGAGAACCTACGAGCAGTACTTC.